This T cell receptor (beta chain) was recorded in a study of cytomegalovirus exposure and HLA in healthy donors. Study-wide results and caveats: TCR sequences were mostly rare, though some public TCRs occurred in many donors.

The CDR3 is 13 amino acids. CDR1 MDHEN and CDR2 SYDVKM come from the germline V gene. The V gene lost 2 bases and the J gene lost 2 bases, with 7 bases spanning the gap. Note on this clone: Its specificity is not known.

Assay: immunoSEQ multiplex PCR; the TCRdb copy retains only in-frame clones and omits some. The data contain some 45,000 clones, more than 85% of them singletons. This TCR derives from a man aged 18 to 35 in good health and CMV-seronegative. Sequenced sample: PBMCs. V usage is TRBV28 and J usage is TRBJ2-7, with D possibly being TRBD1 (5 bases). The CDR3 DNA is TGTGCCAGCAGTTTAGACAGCCCCTACGAGCAGTACTTC. This encodes CASSLDSPYEQYF.